This T cell receptor (beta chain) comes out of a study of sequential checkpoint blockade in melanoma. As for the study in general: Arm A got nivolumab then ipilimumab; arm B the reverse, 1:1.

Method: immunoSEQ multiplex PCR; TCRdb's copy keeps in-frame clones and lacks some. The sample yields about 10,000 clones, 75% seen once. Germline assignment: CDR1 MGHRA and CDR2 YSYEKL. The CDR3 has 17 amino acids. V was trimmed by 0 bases and J by 1 base, leaving 16 bases between them. The treatment denotes: randomized to nivolumab then ipilimumab (arm A) or the reverse (arm B). The sequence derives from a human donor with melanoma. Sequenced here: CD8+ T cells sorted from blood (inferred from file names), sampled from a patient given nivolumab and ipilimumab in sequence. The J gene is TRBJ2-7, the V gene TRBV4-1; tentative D call: TRBD1 (6 bases). The CDR3 DNA reads TGCGCCAGCAGCCAAGATTTGGGGGACACTCTATCCTACGAGCAGTACTTC. Translating gives CASSQDLGDTLSYEQYF.